The sequence of this T cell receptor beta chain was determined in a study of T-cell memory formation after mild COVID-19. Looking at the study overall: Largely donor-specific TCR clusters were found.

TCRdb re-called the 5' RACE reads with MiXCR, one entry per CDR3 protein. The sample lists about 270,000 distinct CDR3 sequences, 15% to 20% occurring once. This clonotype showed up just a few times. Its antigen is unidentified. CDR3 length: 15 residues. V lost 4 bases to trimming and J lost 3 bases; unmatched junction nucleotides: 4. Germline CDR1 and CDR2: LGHNA and YNFKEQ. The study's findings and limits: Researchers report contracting CD4+ clones mostly in CM and EM, with CD8+ clones in EMRA.

This clonotype was obtained from a man younger than 35 who had mild COVID-19 (a few samples of this study predate the infection). Cell type and time point are not known. The chain couples TRBV4-2 to TRBJ2-3; 10 bases fit TRBD2. Sequenced sample: PBMCs or a T cell subset sorted from them (not recorded which). The CDR3 spells CASSLRTSGTDTQYF. CDR3 sequence (DNA): TGTGCCAGCAGCCTACGGACTAGCGGAACAGATACGCAGTATTTT.